The 30 T cell receptor beta chains given below trace back to one sample, sequenced in a study of molecular identifiers for immune sequencing clone quantification. TCRdb re-called the PCR reads with MiXCR, one entry per CDR3 protein. The data hold hundreds of thousands of distinct CDR3 sequences, with about a quarter observed a single time. Sequencing was done on a sample of naive CD8+ T cells from blood, with Jurkat cell RNA spiked in. Subset here: FACS-sorted CD8+CD4-CCR7+CD45RA+ naive T cells. These receptors were obtained from a human donor in good health. Some libraries in this study had Jurkat cell RNA spiked in.

This clonotype was detected many times. The chain has TRBV4-3 and TRBJ2-7; the match to TRBD2 covers 9 bases. This CDR3 has 15 residues. Unmatched junction bases numbered 5, after V lost 1 base and J lost 4 bases. CDR1 and CDR2 (germline): LGHNA, YSLEER. As DNA, the CDR3 is TGCGCCAGCAGCCAAGTTTCTAGCGGGGTATACGAGCAGTACTTC. Residues: CASSQVSSGVYEQYF.

This clonotype showed up many times. The CDR3 DNA is TGTGCCAGCAGTTACAACACAGGCACTCAGCCCCAGCATTTT. Encoded protein: CASSYNTGTQPQHF. The chain employs TRBV6-5 and TRBJ1-5; D is possibly TRBD1 (5 bases). Germline values: CDR1 MNHEY, CDR2 SVGAGI. Trimming took off 2 bases at V and 6 bases at J, with 11 bases between the two ends. This CDR3 region has 14 residues.

The gene calls are TRBV6-6 and TRBJ2-5, with TRBD2 matching over 8 bases. CDR3 size: 15 residues. Germline lookup yields CDR1 MNHNY and CDR2 SVGAGI (reference sequence). The V segment lost 6 bases and the J segment 5 bases; nucleotides outside the gene matches: 11. CDR3 in amino acids: CASRSPGLGMETQYF. The CDR3 coding sequence is TGTGCCAGCAGATCACCGGGACTAGGGATGGAGACCCAGTACTTC.

This clonotype appeared many times. V usage is TRBV6-1 and J usage is TRBJ2-3; the match to TRBD1 covers 9 bases. V shed 8 bases, J shed 3 bases, and the junction held 3 bases outside the gene matches. CDR3 length equals 13 residues. The germline gives CDR1 MNHNS, CDR2 SASEGT. Here the CDR3 DNA reads TGTGCCAGCGAACAGGGGGCAACAGATACGCAGTATTTT. Amino acids: CASEQGATDTQYF.

This clonotype has more than one count but fewer than ten. The chain uses TRBV30 and TRBJ2-2; the D gene is possibly TRBD2 (5 bases). V gave up 1 base and J gave up 5 bases, with 17 bases separating them. Looked up from germline, CDR1 is GTSNPN and CDR2 is SVGIG (reference sequence). The CDR3 has 16 amino acids. CDR3 loop: CAWSDSGGLRTGELFF. CDR3 bases: TGTGCCTGGAGTGACTCAGGAGGCCTACGGACCGGGGAGCTGTTTTTT.

This clonotype was detected ten times or more. The chain uses TRBV12-3 or TRBV12-4 and TRBJ2-1; possibly TRBD1 for D (6 bases). Trimming cost V 5 bases and J 7 bases, with 12 bases left between them. There are 13 residues in the CDR3. CDR3 residues: CASSLNRENEQFF. CDR3 DNA sequence: TGTGCCAGCAGTCTCAACAGGGAAAATGAGCAGTTCTTC.

This clonotype was picked up a small number of times. Likely a read error: the CDR3 ends without its conserved phenylalanine or tryptophan. This rearrangement joins TRBV28 to TRBJ2-1, with TRBD2 identical over 13 bases. Per germline, CDR1 MDHEN and CDR2 SYDVKM. The CDR3 totals 16 residues. Trimming took 3 bases from V and 2 from J; bases not matched to a gene: 1. The CDR3 loop reads CASSLGLAGPYNEQFL. Written as DNA, the CDR3 is TGTGCCAGCAGTTTGGGACTAGCGGGACCCTACAATGAGCAGTTCCTC.

V usage is TRBV4-3 and J usage is TRBJ2-7; no clear D gene. CDR3 length: 15 residues. V lost 0 bases to trimming and J lost 1 base, with 10 bases between them. The germline CDR1 and CDR2 sequences are LGHNA and YSLEER. CDR3 residues: CASSQEIGRSYEQYF. In nucleotides, the CDR3 is TGCGCCAGCAGCCAAGAGATCGGCAGGTCCTACGAGCAGTACTTC.

Notes on this clonotype: One base away lies a much larger clone, so this may be a sequencing read error. The chain uses TRBV6-2 or TRBV6-3 and TRBJ1-1; 7 bases agree with TRBD1. The germline gives CDR1 MNHEY, CDR2 SVGEGT. Trimming cost V 6 bases and J 3 bases; bases outside gene matches: 7. There are 14 residues in the CDR3. CDR3 in amino acids: CASRIDRAYTEAFF. For the CDR3, the DNA is TGTGCCAGCAGGATAGACAGGGCGTACACTGAAGCTTTCTTT.

Concerning this clonotype itself: Since no conserved phenylalanine or tryptophan closes the CDR3, a read error is the likely cause. This chain links TRBV7-9 with TRBJ2-7, with D perhaps assigned TRBD1 or TRBD2 (5 bases each). The ends were cut back, 5 bases at V and 5 bases at J, with 19 bases in the middle. In germline, CDR1 is SEHNR, CDR2 FQNEAQ (reference sequence). There are 15 residues in the CDR3. The CDR3 nucleotides are TGTGCCAGCAGCACGGGACGGAGTGCTGGTAACGAGCAGTACCTC. It codes for CASSTGRSAGNEQYL.

This clonotype has just a few counts. This sequence joins TRBV9 and TRBJ2-5, with a possible D match to TRBD2 (6 bases). With 4 bases removed from V and 3 bases from J, the gap between germline ends came to 13 bases. Germline CDR1 and CDR2: SGDLS and YYNGEE. CDR3 length: 14 residues. The CDR3 here is CASSSPPGEETQYF. The CDR3 DNA follows: TGTGCCAGCAGCTCCCCCCCGGGGGAAGAGACCCAGTACTTC.

As concerns this clonotype: The conserved phenylalanine or tryptophan is not found at the CDR3 terminus, so this likely reflects a read error. The rearrangement joins TRBV10-2 to TRBJ1-1, with a tentative D call TRBD1 (5 bases). Trimming pared 10 bases from V and 1 base from J, leaving 16 bases between. Germline V CDR1 and CDR2: WSHSY, SAAADI. This CDR3 spans 14 amino acids. The CDR3 sequence: CAIVYLRENTEAFL. CDR3 sequence (DNA): TGCGCCATCGTATACCTCAGGGAGAACACTGAAGCTTTCCTT.

This clonotype was observed a handful of times. The chain couples TRBV19 to TRBJ2-7, with 14 bases fitting TRBD2. Germline V gene sequence: CDR1 LNHDA, CDR2 SQIVND (reference sequence). The CDR3 length is 14 residues. With 6 bases clipped from V and 6 bases from J, the junction kept 4 bases outside the gene matches. CDR3 sequence: CASRGTSGSAEQYF. The CDR3 DNA reads as TGTGCCAGTAGGGGGACTAGCGGGAGTGCCGAGCAGTACTTC.

This clonotype showed up just a few times. The CDR3 DNA reads as TGTGCCAGAAGCTTGAGAGGGGACCAGGAAAATGAGCAGTTCTTC. Its protein product is CARSLRGDQENEQFF. The rearrangement uses TRBV5-3 and TRBJ2-1; D is tentatively TRBD1 or TRBD2 (5 bases each). TRBV5-3 has ORF status, its function being uncertain. V was trimmed by 1 base and J by 7 bases, leaving 15 bases between them. The CDR3 runs to 15 residues.

Many counts were recorded for this clonotype. This sequence joins TRBV4-3 and TRBJ2-2; D may be TRBD1 (5 bases). Trimming pared 4 bases from V and 0 bases from J, leaving 12 bases between. Germline-derived CDR1 and CDR2 are LGHNA and YSLEER. This CDR3 contains 16 residues. The CDR3 here is CASSPDRGSNTGELFF. In DNA form, the CDR3 reads TGCGCCAGCAGCCCCGATAGGGGATCGAACACCGGGGAGCTGTTTTTT.

V is TRBV15 and J is TRBJ2-3; D not resolved. The CDR3 extends over 12 amino acids. V was trimmed by 5 bases and J by 1 base, leaving 4 bases between them. Germline loops: CDR1 LNHNV, CDR2 YYDKDF (reference sequence). The DNA of the CDR3 is TGTGCCACCAGCGAAGGCACAGATACGCAGTATTTT. Translation: CATSEGTDTQYF.

This clonotype appeared a few times. This chain joins TRBV12-3 or TRBV12-4 and TRBJ2-1; 7 bases are a match to TRBD1. The CDR3 sequence is 16 residues long. Trimming at V came to 4 bases and at J to 0 bases, leaving 6 bases not matched to a gene. CDR3 in DNA: TGTGCCAGCAGTTCAGGACAGGCGAGCTCCTACAATGAGCAGTTCTTC. Translated, it gives CASSSGQASSYNEQFF.

The chain links TRBV19 to TRBJ2-3, with D tentatively TRBD1 (5 bases). CDR3 length: 15 amino acids. V shed 8 bases and J shed 4 bases, with 19 bases lying between them. Germline values: CDR1 LNHDA, CDR2 SQIVND (reference sequence). The CDR3 is CASRWGPGNPDTQYF. CDR3 DNA: TGTGCCAGTCGCTGGGGCCCTGGGAACCCAGATACGCAGTATTTT.

This clonotype was counted ten times or more. J is TRBJ1-1 and V is TRBV7-6; D is unclear. Germline V gene data show CDR1 as SGHVS and CDR2 as FNYEAQ. The V gene lost 2 bases and the J gene lost 1 base, with 5 bases spanning the gap. This CDR3 has 13 amino acids. The CDR3 nucleotides are TGTGCCAGCAGCTTAAACGAGAACACTGAAGCTTTCTTT. Residues: CASSLNENTEAFF.

To note about this clonotype: A junction boundary mismatches the germline segment, possibly from a read error. This chain connects TRBV4-1 to TRBJ1-4; D perhaps matches TRBD1 (5 bases). Per germline, CDR1 MGHRA and CDR2 YSYEKL. CDR3 length: 16 residues. The CDR3 DNA reads as TGCGCCAGCAGCCCATACCTACAGGCGACTAATGAAAAACTGGTTTTT. Residues: CASSPYLQATNEKLVF.

As to this clonotype: The CDR3 carries no conserved terminal phenylalanine or tryptophan, so it likely arises from a read error. CDR3 coding DNA: TGCAGCGTTGAGGGGACAGGCTATTATAAAGCTTTCTAT. Amino acid sequence: CSVEGTGYYKAFY. This chain joins TRBV29-1 and TRBJ1-1; the match to TRBD1 covers 8 bases. Germline values: CDR1 SQVTM, CDR2 ANQGSEA. The CDR3 contains 13 residues. V lost 3 bases and J lost 9; bases outside the gene matches: 9.

This clonotype has at least ten counts. The V call is TRBV7-9, the J call TRBJ2-6; D possibly corresponds to TRBD2 (5 bases). V lost 2 bases, J lost 1 base, and 18 bases lay in between. Germline V gene lookup returns CDR1 SEHNR and CDR2 FQNEAQ (reference sequence). There are 19 residues in the CDR3. The chain's CDR3 is CASSLRQDLVESGANVLTF. The DNA of the CDR3 is TGTGCCAGCAGCTTAAGGCAGGACTTAGTCGAATCTGGGGCCAACGTCCTGACTTTC.

This clonotype was counted between two and nine times. The rearrangement uses TRBV6-2 or TRBV6-3 and TRBJ2-7; D unclear. The CDR3 consists of 13 residues. V shed 7 bases and J shed 0 bases, with 10 bases lying between them. CDR1 and CDR2 from the germline V gene are MNHEY and SVGEGT. The DNA of the CDR3 is TGTGCCAGCACCCTGGCCAGCTCCTACGAGCAGTACTTC. It codes for CASTLASSYEQYF.

This clonotype was counted only a few times. V and J are TRBV27 and TRBJ2-5, with D perhaps being TRBD1 or TRBD2 (6 bases each). Germline CDR1 reads MNHEY; CDR2 reads SMNVEV (reference sequence). The CDR3 covers 15 residues. V was clipped by 3 bases and J by 1 base, with 12 bases between them. The CDR3: CASSLGGRGQETQYF. The CDR3 nucleotides read TGTGCCAGCAGTTTGGGAGGCAGGGGCCAAGAGACCCAGTACTTC.

The chain links TRBV12-3 or TRBV12-4 to TRBJ1-1; D remains unclear. V was clipped by 7 bases and J by 3 bases, with 9 bases between them. This CDR3 is 12 amino acids long. CDR3 sequence: CASTLADTEAFF. CDR3 nucleotides: TGTGCCAGCACTCTGGCGGACACTGAAGCTTTCTTT.

This clonotype has ten or more counts. The rearrangement uses TRBV28 and TRBJ2-7; D may be TRBD1 or TRBD2 (6 bases each). Germline loops: CDR1 MDHEN, CDR2 SYDVKM. Trimming took 6 bases from V and 2 from J, leaving 20 bases between them. The CDR3 totals 16 residues. The CDR3 DNA reads TGTGCCAGCAGCCCCGTGGGGGGCAGGGTCCCCTACGAGCAGTACTTC. It translates to CASSPVGGRVPYEQYF.

This clonotype appeared a few times. This chain links TRBV19 with TRBJ2-2, with 7 positions matching TRBD1. Trimming took 4 bases from V and 6 from J; bases not matched to a gene: 8. CDR3 size: 15 residues. Germline loops: CDR1 LNHDA, CDR2 SQIVND (reference sequence). This CDR3 is CASSSWTGGAGELFF. The CDR3 DNA sequence: TGTGCCAGTAGTAGCTGGACAGGTGGGGCCGGGGAGCTGTTTTTT.

This clonotype was detected a few times. The gene calls are TRBV4-3 and TRBJ2-1; unclear D gene. CDR3 length: 18 residues. Germline values: CDR1 LGHNA, CDR2 YSLEER. V gave up 1 base and J gave up 2 bases, with 18 bases separating them. CDR3 protein: CASSQGFLRSPPYNEQFF. The CDR3 coding sequence is TGCGCCAGCAGCCAAGGATTTCTTCGGTCGCCGCCCTACAATGAGCAGTTCTTC.

This clonotype has at least ten counts. The chain recombines TRBV9 with TRBJ2-3; D unresolved. The germline V and J ends were trimmed by 0 bases and 3 bases, with 8 bases remaining between them. The CDR3 loop spans 14 amino acids. Germline-derived CDR1 and CDR2 are SGDLS and YYNGEE. The CDR3 DNA is TGTGCCAGCAGCGTAGCTCCGTGGACAGATACGCAGTATTTT. Encoded protein: CASSVAPWTDTQYF. Full variable domain (missing parts from reference TRBV9 and TRBJ2-3): DSGVTQTPKHLITATGQRVTLRCSPRSGDLSVYWYQQSLDQGLQFLIQYYNGEERAKGNILERFSAQQFPDLHSELNLSSLELGDSALYFCASSVAPWTDTQYFGPGTRLTVL.

This clonotype showed up many times. The chain links TRBV29-1 to TRBJ2-7; D is possibly TRBD1 (5 bases). The CDR3 is 13 amino acids. Germline V CDR1 and CDR2: SQVTM, ANQGSEA. Trimming shortened V by 7 bases and J by 0 bases, and 13 bases separated the two germline ends. The CDR3 reads CSAADTYSYEQYF. The CDR3 DNA is TGCAGCGCCGCGGACACGTACTCCTACGAGCAGTACTTC.